What follows describes a single T cell receptor beta chain. CDR3 length: 15 amino acids. V lost 5 bases and J 5 bases, leaving 16 bases between the germline ends. The V gene's germline CDR1 is SGHTA and CDR2 FQGNSA. Patients of the Seattle cohort, enrolled during active infection, were followed longitudinally. Original processing notes: For nucleated cells, counts were estimated from reference gene primer amplification. The assay was immunoSEQ multiplex PCR, and TCRdb's table has in-frame clones only and misses some. The V and J calls and the clone size are those of that table, but D and trimming were determined from the DNA. The sample has roughly 190,000 clones; roughly four fifths are singletons. The sample originates from a study of blood T cell repertoires in COVID-19. Study details: Acute-phase and convalescent COVID-19 samples originated in the United States, Italy and Spain.

V and J are TRBV7-2 and TRBJ2-1; a possible D gene is TRBD1 (5 bases). This clonotype originated in a woman aged 40 to 49 with COVID-19, enrolled during active disease. What was sequenced was peripheral blood. CDR3 DNA sequence: TGTGCCAGCAGCCCCCGGGCAGGGCGGAACAATGAGCAGTTCTTC. Its protein product is CASSPRAGRNNEQFF.